The 18 T cell receptor beta chains listed next were all sequenced from one sample in a study of post-analysis software for immune sequencing data. TCR beta cDNA libraries had unique molecular identifiers. One entry per CDR3 protein results from TCRdb running MiXCR on the PCR reads. The sample records fewer than 850,000 distinct CDR3 sequences, 46% being singletons. These TCRs are of unknown antigen specificity. Overall study findings and caveats: Four to six TRBV segments were significantly more frequent in patients than in controls. TRBV5-6, TRBV5-1 and TRBV20-1 were among these segments.

The material sequenced was blood. These receptors came from a girl aged 5 to 17 with multiple sclerosis.

The gene calls are TRBV5-1 and TRBJ2-3; 7 nucleotides align to TRBD1. This CDR3 has 16 residues. The junction had 9 bases not matched to a gene; V was cut back by 4 bases and J by 1 base. In germline, CDR1 is SGHRS, CDR2 YFSETQ. The DNA for the CDR3 is TGCGCCAGCAGCCCAAGGACAGGTCCCCGCACAGATACGCAGTATTTT. Its translation: CASSPRTGPRTDTQYF.

The table lists this clonotype with a few counts. The chain joins TRBV20-1 to TRBJ2-3; 8 bases fit TRBD2. V was clipped by 3 bases and J by 2 bases; unmatched bases: 7. Per germline, CDR1 DFQATT and CDR2 SNEGSKA (reference sequence). The CDR3 contains 15 residues. The DNA of the CDR3 is TGCAGTGCTAGGACACTAGCGGAGCACACAGATACGCAGTATTTT. Amino acids: CSARTLAEHTDTQYF.

This clonotype was observed a few times. The rearrangement uses TRBV20-1 and TRBJ2-7; D may be TRBD1 or TRBD2 (5 bases each). Per the germline V gene, CDR1 is DFQATT and CDR2 is SNEGSKA (reference sequence). Deletions cut 1 base from V and 7 bases from J, with 17 bases between. The CDR3 totals 14 residues. CDR3 nucleotide sequence: TGCAGTGCTAGAGGGTTCGGGACCGAGGGGGAGCAGTACTTC. Translated: CSARGFGTEGEQYF.

This clonotype was found a few times. The V and J genes are TRBV7-2 and TRBJ2-3; no clear D. This CDR3 is built from 12 residues. Germline values: CDR1 SGHTA, CDR2 FQGNSA. V gave up 5 bases and J gave up 2 bases, with 5 bases separating them. The CDR3 DNA reads TGTGCCAGCAGCGCATACACAGATACGCAGTATTTT. Protein product: CASSAYTDTQYF.

This clonotype was found a few times. The J gene is TRBJ2-1, the V gene TRBV20-1, with a weak D call TRBD2 (5 bases). Germline V gives CDR1 DFQATT, CDR2 SNEGSKA (reference sequence). The CDR3 has 15 residues. Trimming cost V 6 bases and J 0 bases, with 15 bases left between them. The CDR3 nucleotides read TGCAGTGCCAGCCTGGAGGACCACTCCTACAATGAGCAGTTCTTC. Translation gives CSASLEDHSYNEQFF.

The chain is built from TRBV20-1 and TRBJ2-3; D is ambiguous. Trimming shortened V by 5 bases and J by 3 bases, and 15 bases separated the two germline ends. Germline V gene data show CDR1 as DFQATT and CDR2 as SNEGSKA (reference sequence). This CDR3 region has 14 residues. CDR3 in DNA: TGCAGTGCTCGGCTAGGTCTTCCTACAGATACGCAGTATTTT. Residues: CSARLGLPTDTQYF.

V is TRBV5-1 and J is TRBJ1-2; D remains unclear. V lost 2 bases and J 4 bases, leaving 12 bases between the germline ends. Germline CDR1 is SGHRS and CDR2 is YFSETQ. The CDR3 loop spans 14 amino acids. Here the CDR3 DNA reads TGCGCCAGCAGCTTCGGAGAGGGAGGCTATGGCTACACCTTC. Protein sequence: CASSFGEGGYGYTF.

The chain uses TRBV24-1 and TRBJ2-3; D may be TRBD2 (5 bases). Trimming took 5 bases from V and 0 from J, leaving 17 bases between them. Germline V gene data show CDR1 as KGHDR and CDR2 as SFDVKD. This CDR3 has 17 amino acids. The CDR3 is CATSGRGVATSTDTQYF. CDR3 coding DNA: TGTGCCACCAGTGGCCGTGGGGTAGCGACAAGCACAGATACGCAGTATTTT.

This chain connects TRBV5-1 to TRBJ2-3, with TRBD2 as a possible D gene (6 bases). Germline CDR1 is SGHRS and CDR2 is YFSETQ. The CDR3 covers 17 residues. Between the trimmed V and J ends, which lost 4 bases and 5 bases, there was a span of 23 bases. The CDR3 reads CASSRWGVAEHEDTQYF. In nucleotides, the CDR3 is TGCGCCAGCAGCCGATGGGGGGTAGCGGAACATGAAGATACGCAGTATTTT.

The rearrangement uses TRBV7-9 and TRBJ2-7; tentatively, D is TRBD2 (6 bases). CDR3 length equals 13 residues. V gave up 5 bases and J gave up 6 bases, with 14 bases separating them. Germline V gene data show CDR1 as SEHNR and CDR2 as FQNEAQ (reference sequence). The CDR3 region is CASSPSVGGEQYF. In DNA form, the CDR3 reads TGTGCCAGCAGCCCCAGTGTGGGGGGCGAGCAGTACTTC. Complete variable domain (other parts from reference TRBV7-9 and TRBJ2-7): DTGVSQNPRHKITKRGQNVTFRCDPISEHNRLYWYRQTLGQGPEFLTYFQNEAQLEKSRLLSDRFSAERPKGSFSTLEIQRTEQGDSAMYLCASSPSVGGEQYFGPGTRLTVT.

This chain's CDR3 is CASSSGIWEQYF. For the CDR3, the DNA is TGTGCCAGCAGTTCAGGGATCTGGGAGCAGTACTTC. V usage is TRBV12-3 or TRBV12-4 and J usage is TRBJ2-5; D may correspond to TRBD1 or TRBD2 (5 bases each). With 4 bases removed from V and 11 bases from J, the gap between germline ends came to 14 bases. The CDR3 sequence is 12 residues long.

This clonotype was seen a few times. This chain uses TRBV12-3 or TRBV12-4 with TRBJ2-1, with 7 nucleotides matching TRBD2. This CDR3 has 15 amino acids. V was pared by 5 bases and J by 7 bases, with 11 bases of the junction left unmatched. CDR3 amino acids: CASSLLAGVPNEQFF. The CDR3 DNA sequence: TGTGCCAGCAGTCTGCTTGCGGGAGTCCCAAATGAGCAGTTCTTC.

This chain links TRBV20-1 with TRBJ2-7; D not resolved. The CDR3 spans 12 residues. Germline loops: CDR1 DFQATT, CDR2 SNEGSKA (reference sequence). Trimming took off 1 base at V and 4 bases at J, with 8 bases between the two ends. CDR3 residues: CSARVQTYEQYF. CDR3 coding DNA: TGCAGTGCTAGAGTTCAGACGTACGAGCAGTACTTC.

This chain connects TRBV6-1 to TRBJ2-5, with a tentative D call TRBD2 (6 bases). The germline V and J ends were trimmed by 7 bases and 2 bases, with 17 bases remaining between them. This CDR3 has 15 amino acids. In germline, CDR1 is MNHNS, CDR2 SASEGT. The CDR3 here is CASTQGRSGQETQYF. For the CDR3, the DNA is TGTGCCAGCACGCAAGGGCGGAGCGGGCAAGAGACCCAGTACTTC.

The rearrangement links TRBV25-1 to TRBJ2-5, with a tentative D call TRBD1 (6 bases). The better agreement between TRBJ2-7 and the DNA end casts doubt on the J call. Germline lookup yields CDR1 MGHDK and CDR2 SYGVNS. The CDR3 sequence is 16 residues long. The CDR3 nucleotides read TGTGCCAGCAGTGGAATCCGGGACACCATAACCTACGAGCAGTACTTC. Amino acids: CASSGIRDTITYEQYF.

This chain links TRBV12-3 or TRBV12-4 with TRBJ2-7, with D possibly being TRBD2 (7 bases). The CDR3 runs 17 residues. Trimming stripped 6 bases from V and 0 bases from J, with 21 bases between. CDR3 in DNA: TGTGCCAGCAGCCCCCGAGGGGGGGGACTCCCCTCCTACGAGCAGTACTTC. Protein: CASSPRGGGLPSYEQYF.

CDR3 loop: CASSSWTSGKETQYF. CDR3 nucleotides: TGTGCCAGCAGCTCCTGGACTAGCGGGAAAGAGACCCAGTACTTC. The chain couples TRBV11-3 to TRBJ2-5; TRBD2 matches at 12 bases. CDR1 is SGHNT, CDR2 YENEEA, per germline. Trimming at V came to 4 bases and at J to 3 bases, leaving 3 bases not matched to a gene. This CDR3 region has 15 residues.

In this sample, this clonotype turned up many times. The CDR3 sequence is CAWSVGTADSPLHF. CDR3 DNA sequence: TGTGCCTGGAGTGTAGGGACGGCAGATTCACCCCTCCACTTT. The V call is TRBV30, the J call TRBJ1-6; TRBD1 might be the D (5 bases). Trimming pared 0 bases from V and 8 bases from J, leaving 11 bases between. The CDR3 covers 14 residues. Germline lookup yields CDR1 GTSNPN and CDR2 SVGIG (reference sequence).